This TCR beta chain was sequenced for a study of T cell responses to AZD1222 COVID-19 vaccine. Study-level findings and limits: Spike-specific TCR breadth and depth rose after two AZD1222 doses. Sampling captured repertoires only after the peak T cell response. Unmutated variant regions reportedly attract nearly half of all spike-specific TCRs. The donor cohort was predominantly white British with a female majority, and clonal diversity may have been underestimated.

The V and J ends lost 5 bases and 0 bases respectively, with 10 bases between them. The CDR3 contains 14 residues. The germline V gene encodes CDR1 SGHVS and CDR2 FQNEAQ. Method: immunoSEQ multiplex PCR; TCRdb's copy keeps in-frame clones and lacks some. This sample yields 160,000 or so clones, of which about 90% are seen a single time; around 4.5% belongs to the top ten. As for this clone: Its antigen is not identified.

The chain recombines TRBV7-8 with TRBJ1-2, with D possibly TRBD1 on 5 matching bases. The specimen comprised peripheral blood, sampled on day 0 of MenACWY control vaccination. The sequence came from an adult in good health. CDR3 coding DNA: TGTGCCAGCAGCACGGACACTTCTAACTATGGCTACACCTTC. It translates to CASSTDTSNYGYTF. Full variable domain (outside the CDR3, taken from reference TRBV7-8 and TRBJ1-2): GAGVSQSPRYKVAKRGQDVALRCDPISGHVSLFWYQQALGQGPEFLTYFQNEAQLDKSGLPSDRFFAERPEGSVSTLKIQRTQQEDSAVYLCASSTDTSNYGYTFGSGTRLTVV.